This entry is about one T cell receptor (beta chain). This clone was detected only a few times. This clone's antigen is unknown. One base away there is no much larger clone; base qualities are not given. The source of the sample is a study of lymphopenia after photon versus proton radiotherapy (dated by TCRdb to 2018 to 2020). For context, the study as a whole: In patients with gastrointestinal tumors who developed high-grade lymphopenia, the study compared the immunological effects of photon radiation therapy with those of proton radiation therapy. A cohort of around 18 patients with gastrointestinal tumors who received either photon or proton therapy and subsequently developed lymphopenia was included. The study aimed to characterize how the two radiation modalities differ in their impact on the immune system. What the research found in general, with its limitations: Across the cohort, among patients who died, a greater drop in TCR diversity after the nadir was inversely correlated with overall survival time. Proton-treated patients stayed relatively stable during treatment, while photon-treated patients lost naive T cells and TCR diversity and gained effector/memory populations. The authors looked at the survival association only in patients who died, and they framed better survival with proton therapy as a possibility rather than a demonstrated result. After the lymphocyte count nadir, photon-treated repertoires showed oligoclonal expansion, especially of CD8+ Temra cells, which drove the drop in diversity.

The library relied on the immunoSEQ multiplex PCR assay. T cell repertoires were profiled by deep sequencing of rearranged TCR beta loci, alongside multiparametric flow cytometry. The source is immuneACCESS, and TCRdb retained only in-frame sequences with V and J called. Part of the clones is not carried over; for the studies checked, unresolved V genes explain less than half of this, and the remainder is unexplained. Across this sample there are tens of thousands of clones, with roughly 87% seen only once. The ten most abundant clones make up 2.2% of the sample. CDR1 and CDR2, per the germline V gene, are SNHLY and FYNNEI. The CDR3 goes from the cysteine to the phenylalanine over 16 residues. Solely the CDR3 DNA is kept, with 48 bases framed from the first base. Trimmed from V: 7 bases; trimmed from J: 4 bases; junction bases lacking a gene match: 15.

The V and J genes are TRBV2 and TRBJ1-2; 7 nucleotides in the junction match TRBD1. The specimen was peripheral blood, collected from a patient treated with photon-based radiotherapy. The receptor was isolated from a man aged 40-49 years with gastric cancer. Read as DNA, the sequence is TGTGCCAGCACTCGAGGGACAGTCGGCGGATTCTATGGCTACACCTTC. Translated, it reads CASTRGTVGGFYGYTF. Joined to the reference TRBV2 and TRBJ1-2 proteins, this CDR3 gives the full variable domain: EPEVTQTPSHQVTQMGQEVILRCVPISNHLYFYWYRQILGQKVEFLVSFYNNEISEKSEIFDDQFSVERPDGSNFTLKIRSTKLEDSAMYFCASTRGTVGGFYGYTFGSGTRLTVV.